A selection of T cell receptor beta chains follows, all from one sample in a study of blood T cell repertoires in COVID-19. Clones were sequenced by immunoSEQ multiplex PCR, and TCRdb holds only the in-frame ones, with some missing. The sample yields about 260,000 clones, 88% seen once. The sequenced material came from peripheral blood. Receptor source: a man aged 55 to 69 who had recovered from COVID-19. Each CDR3 is given with its conserved first and last residue. D genes are given only for firm matches. The listing skips clone size in some rows; elsewhere it reads once, few, many or a size class.

j_gene | abundance | v_gene | d_gene | CDR3aa | CDR3nt
TRBJ1-6 | . | TRBV7-9 | . | CASSLTVPDNSPLHF | TGTGCCAGCAGCTTAACGGTGCCGGATAATTCACCCCTCCACTTT
TRBJ2-2 | few | TRBV11-3 | . | CASSLLDTGELFF | TGTGCCAGCAGCTTACTTGACACCGGGGAGCTGTTTTTT
TRBJ1-1 | . | TRBV27 | . | CASSQTPGGEAFF | TGTGCCAGCAGTCAGACCCCGGGGGGTGAAGCTTTCTTT
TRBJ2-1 | . | TRBV2 | . | CASNRFPGNEQFF | TGTGCCAGCAACCGGTTCCCCGGTAATGAGCAGTTCTTC
TRBJ1-1 | . | TRBV14 | . | CASSQRGGWFEAFF | TGTGCCAGCAGCCAGAGGGGGGGATGGTTCGAAGCTTTCTTT
TRBJ2-1 | . | TRBV29-1 | . | CSVDGDRRNEQFF | TGCAGCGTTGACGGCGACAGGCGAAATGAGCAGTTCTTC
TRBJ1-2 | . | TRBV3-1/TRBV3-2 | TRBD1 | CASSRGQGTYGYTF | TGTGCCAGCAGCAGGGGACAGGGGACCTATGGCTACACCTTC
TRBJ2-5 | . | TRBV27 | . | CASSFAGLTGETQYF | TGTGCCAGCAGTTTTGCGGGACTAACAGGGGAGACCCAGTACTTC
TRBJ1-4 | . | TRBV5-1 | . | CASSFGGDEKLFF | TGCGCCAGCAGCTTTGGCGGGGATGAAAAACTGTTTTTT
TRBJ2-1 | . | TRBV5-4 | TRBD2 | CASSSLTGTTYNEQFF | TGTGCCAGCAGCTCCTTAACCGGGACTACCTACAATGAGCAGTTCTTC
TRBJ1-6 | . | TRBV14 | . | CASSQAGVSPLHF | TGTGCCAGCAGCCAAGCAGGGGTTTCACCCCTCCACTTT
TRBJ2-1 | once | TRBV11-2 | TRBD2 | CASSSIAGGTYNEQFF | TGTGCCAGCAGCTCCATAGCGGGGGGCACCTACAATGAGCAGTTCTTC
TRBJ2-7 | . | TRBV5-5 | . | CASSFWSSYEQYF | TGTGCCAGCAGCTTTTGGAGTTCCTACGAGCAGTACTTC
TRBJ2-5 | . | TRBV6-5 | TRBD1 | CASSSPGQQYF | TGTGCCAGCAGTTCCCCGGGACAGCAGTACTTC
TRBJ1-1 | . | TRBV5-1 | TRBD1 | CASSSRQGSEAFF | TGCGCCAGCAGCAGTCGACAGGGCTCTGAAGCTTTCTTT
TRBJ1-5 | few | TRBV30 | TRBD1 | CAWSRGLNQPQHF | TGTGCCTGGAGTAGGGGGCTAAATCAGCCCCAGCATTTT
TRBJ2-2 | few | TRBV19 | TRBD2 | CASSRTSGGPGELFF | TGTGCCAGTAGCAGGACTAGCGGGGGGCCCGGGGAGCTGTTTTTT
TRBJ2-3 | . | TRBV6-5 | . | CASSLGGVGADTQYF | TGTGCCAGCAGCTTAGGGGGGGTTGGAGCGGATACGCAGTATTTT
TRBJ1-5 | . | TRBV19 | TRBD1 | CASSIDDRDNQPQHF | TGTGCCAGTAGTATAGATGACAGGGACAATCAGCCCCAGCATTTT
TRBJ2-1 | once | TRBV9 | TRBD2 | CASSQRGSFVDEQFF | TGTGCCAGCAGCCAGCGGGGGAGTTTCGTTGATGAGCAGTTCTTC
TRBJ2-7 | once | TRBV9 | . | CASSVDATATYEQYF | TGTGCCAGCAGCGTAGATGCGACAGCGACCTACGAGCAGTACTTC
TRBJ2-3 | few | TRBV19 | . | CASSITGTDTQYF | TGTGCCAGTAGTATTACAGGGACAGATACGCAGTATTTT
TRBJ2-7 | . | TRBV5-6 | . | CASSDAQAGTSF | TGTGCCAGCAGCGATGCCCAGGCAGGGACAAGCTTC
TRBJ2-1 | . | TRBV10-1 | TRBD2 | CASSDGGIFSEQFF | TGCGCCAGCAGTGACGGGGGGATTTTCAGTGAGCAGTTCTTC
TRBJ2-7 | . | TRBV11-2 | TRBD2 | CASSLTSGPLF | TGTGCCAGCAGTTTGACTAGCGGCCCATTATTC
TRBJ2-7 | once | TRBV27 | TRBD1 | CASSLSGGVYEQYF | TGTGCCAGCAGTTTATCAGGGGGCGTCTACGAGCAGTACTTC
TRBJ1-1 | . | TRBV6-5 | TRBD1 | CASSYSRQGAAEAFF | TGTGCCAGCAGTTACTCGAGGCAGGGGGCGGCTGAAGCTTTCTTT
TRBJ2-5 | . | TRBV3-1/TRBV3-2 | . | CASSQDARLQTQQETQYF | TGTGCCAGCAGCCAAGATGCCCGGTTACAGACCCAACAAGAGACCCAGTACTTC
TRBJ2-1 | . | TRBV19 | TRBD1 | CASRSTGGTYNEQFF | TGTGCCAGTAGGTCCACAGGGGGCACCTACAATGAGCAGTTCTTC
TRBJ1-2 | . | TRBV6-5 | TRBD1 | CASTSTLGTGKGYTF | TGTGCCAGCACCTCAACTCTCGGGACAGGGAAAGGCTACACCTTC
TRBJ2-1 | . | TRBV14 | TRBD1 | CASSYRGLLNEQFF | TGTGCCAGCAGCTACAGGGGGCTCCTCAATGAGCAGTTCTTC
TRBJ2-7 | once | TRBV2 | TRBD1 | CASSRPGTGSYEQYF | TGTGCCAGCAGTCGCCCCGGGACAGGGTCCTACGAGCAGTACTTC
TRBJ2-5 | . | TRBV18 | . | CASSLNRVPMVETQYF | TGTGCCAGCTCACTTAACAGGGTCCCCATGGTGGAGACCCAGTACTTC